Listed below are T cell receptor beta chains from one sample, sequenced in a study of monozygotic twins with inflammatory bowel disease. TCRdb reprocessed the 5' RACE reads and reports one entry per CDR3 protein, with no DNA. The repertoire shows more than 120,000 distinct CDR3 sequences; the top ten hold roughly 2.5%. The sequenced sample consisted of blood. The source of these receptors is a human donor with ulcerative colitis or Crohn's disease, or a healthy co-twin of an affected twin (not recorded which). Each CDR3 is given with its conserved first and last residue.

V	J	CDR3
TRBV15	TRBJ1-5	CATSRVFSTGLEPQHF
TRBV3-1	TRBJ2-3	CASSLAGGTTDTQYF
TRBV20-1	TRBJ2-1	CSATPLAGARNEQFF
TRBV20-1	TRBJ1-6	CSARDDKGYNSPLHF
TRBV6-5	TRBJ2-1	CASSYRDRVHHEQFF
TRBV20-1	TRBJ1-2	CSARDQTGKSNYGYTF
TRBV7-2	TRBJ1-2	CASSLLGVYYGYTF
TRBV7-2	TRBJ2-1	CASSLRLGLVVNEQFF
TRBV5-1	TRBJ1-5	CASSQDSNQPQHF
TRBV7-2	TRBJ2-7	CASSVLAGNPLSEQYF
TRBV20-1	TRBJ1-1	CSARDSARVNTEAFF
TRBV30	TRBJ1-1	CAWTLTGFRAFF
TRBV5-1	TRBJ2-2	CASSSVVRGESGELFF
TRBV2	TRBJ2-2	CASSVGRAANTGELFF
TRBV7-8	TRBJ1-1	CASSLEAVMNTEAFF
TRBV12-3/TRBV12-4	TRBJ2-5	CASSLLTGGKETQYF
TRBV5-1	TRBJ2-7	CASSGTSTSGEQYF
TRBV12-3/TRBV12-4	TRBJ2-1	CASSFRSEQFF
TRBV14	TRBJ2-2	CASSHPPSNTGELFF
TRBV28	TRBJ1-5	CASSSRTRGRQPQHF
TRBV12-3/TRBV12-4	TRBJ2-5	CASSRLAPQETQYF
TRBV5-1	TRBJ1-1	CASSLDPGGNTEAFF
TRBV10-3	TRBJ2-3	CAISYLAGRLGTDTQYF
TRBV12-3/TRBV12-4	TRBJ2-1	CASSLTVSYNEQFF
TRBV20-1	TRBJ2-3	CSARGDPRGTDTQYF
TRBV27	TRBJ1-4	CASRRGGAGREKLFF
TRBV7-2	TRBJ2-1	CASSSQGHEQFF
TRBV28	TRBJ2-7	CASSLWGTGTSDEQYF
TRBV10-3	TRBJ2-1	CAISGGLVLFDEQFF
TRBV5-1	TRBJ2-1	CASSGDFSYNEQFF
TRBV20-1	TRBJ1-3	CSASPAYGTRSTIYF
TRBV4-3	TRBJ2-7	CASSQERGNYYEQYF
TRBV4-3	TRBJ1-6	CASSQAGRVNSPLHF
TRBV5-1	TRBJ2-7	CASSSEPESYEQYF
TRBV12-3/TRBV12-4	TRBJ1-1	CASSRGGTGGTEAFF
TRBV5-1	TRBJ2-3	CASSPPGGLLGDTQYF
TRBV20-1	TRBJ1-1	CSAILGSRVDTEAFF
TRBV5-1	TRBJ2-7	CASSHKAPDNREQYF
TRBV28	TRBJ1-5	CASSLGPRPQHF
TRBV6-5	TRBJ2-3	CASSYSGSWGVTDTQYF
TRBV12-3/TRBV12-4	TRBJ2-1	CASSFFAQGGNEQFF
TRBV7-2	TRBJ2-4	CASSLDGSLAKNIQYF
TRBV30	TRBJ1-1	CAWRPPRTGNTEAFF
TRBV5-6	TRBJ1-6	CASSSDRGYSPLHF
TRBV6-1	TRBJ2-3	CASSRPSGGTDTQYF
TRBV9	TRBJ1-3	CASSVQGAQGNTIYF